This TCR beta chain was recovered during a study of cytomegalovirus exposure and HLA in healthy donors. Whole-study findings and limits: The authors later linked a missense DCLRE1C variant to TCR beta V- and J-gene trimming.

The CDR3 consists of 15 residues. Germline V gene lookup returns CDR1 SGHTA and CDR2 FQGNSA. V shed 2 bases and J 0 bases; nucleotides not matched to a gene: 2. 13 Jbeta primers and 60 Vbeta primers were used for the PCR. Method: immunoSEQ multiplex PCR; TCRdb's copy keeps in-frame clones and lacks some. The table includes around 200,000 clones, around 68% detected once. On this clone itself: Its antigen is undetermined.

The genes are TRBV7-2 and TRBJ1-2; 8 bases match TRBD1. Sequenced input: PBMCs. This receptor was taken from a man in his forties in good health and CMV-seronegative. The CDR3 bases are TGTGCCAGCAGCTTAAACAGGGGGGCTAACTATGGCTACACCTTC. Protein sequence: CASSLNRGANYGYTF.